This T cell receptor beta chain stems from a study of cytomegalovirus exposure and HLA in healthy donors. Healthy individuals who donated bone marrow served as the donors. PCR amplification relied on 60 Vbeta primers (plus 13 Jbeta primers). Clones were read by immunoSEQ multiplex PCR, and TCRdb kept only the in-frame ones, dropping some. The sample holds fewer than 250,000 clones; 70% to 75% are singletons and the top ten take approximately 4.6%. The CDR3 extends over 17 amino acids. V was pared by 5 bases and J by 2 bases, with 20 bases between. Per germline, CDR1 MDHEN and CDR2 SYDVKM. The V and J genes are TRBV28 and TRBJ2-3, with D maybe TRBD2 (6 bases). Sequencing was carried out using PBMCs. The TCR comes from a young man in good health and CMV-seropositive. The CDR3 here is CASSTPAYIAATDTQYF. The CDR3 DNA reads as TGTGCCAGCAGTACCCCGGCATATATAGCGGCCACAGATACGCAGTATTTT.